One sample yielded the 28 T cell receptor beta chains listed below, sequenced in a study of CD8 T cells in Susac syndrome. After extraction with the RNeasy kit, roughly 0.45 to 1 ug of the RNA was reverse transcribed using random hexamers. TCRdb itself ran the immunoSEQ multiplex PCR reads through MiXCR, one entry per CDR3 protein. Counted here are approximately 150,000 distinct CDR3 sequences, over 85% occurring once; the ten biggest clones make up just over 0.13%. The source material was CD4+ T cells from PBMCs. These receptors all come from a human donor in good health.

The chain is built from TRBV2 and TRBJ2-5; D is uncertain. Trimming took 4 bases from V and 2 from J, leaving 8 bases between them. The length of the CDR3 is 13 residues. Germline CDR1 reads SNHLY; CDR2 reads FYNNEI. The CDR3 reads CASSAATQETQYF. The CDR3 DNA follows: TGTGCCAGCAGTGCGGCCACACAAGAGACCCAGTACTTC.

For this clonotype: One end of the junction varies from germline; a read error may be responsible. CDR3 nucleotides: TGCAGCGTCGGTACAGGGCCCGGAAACACTATATATTTT. This encodes CSVGTGPGNTIYF. The rearrangement links TRBV29-1 to TRBJ1-3; D possibly corresponds to TRBD1 (6 bases). The CDR3 loop spans 13 amino acids. CDR1 and CDR2 (germline): SQVTM, ANQGSEA.

The CDR3, as DNA: TGCGCCAGCAGAACCGGGACAGGAGTCAACACCGGGGAGCTGTTTTTT. This translates into CASRTGTGVNTGELFF. This chain connects TRBV5-1 to TRBJ2-2, with 8 bases matching TRBD1. The trim removed 5 bases at V and 2 bases at J, leaving 8 bases unmatched. The germline V gene encodes CDR1 SGHRS and CDR2 YFSETQ. The CDR3 covers 16 residues. The entire variable domain, with the rest obtained from reference TRBV5-1 and TRBJ2-2, is as follows: KAGVTQTPRYLIKTRGQQVTLSCSPISGHRSVSWYQQTPGQGLQFLFEYFSETQRNKGNFPGRFSGRQFSNSRSEMNVSTLELGDSALYLCASRTGTGVNTGELFFGEGSRLTVL.

The chain uses TRBV6-2 or TRBV6-3 and TRBJ1-1; 11 bases match TRBD1. Germline loops: CDR1 MNHEY, CDR2 SVGEGT. The V segment lost 11 bases and the J segment 4 bases; nucleotides outside the gene matches: 3. The CDR3 runs 12 residues. In DNA form, the CDR3 reads TGTGCCGCCGGGACAGGGGGCACTGAAGCTTTCTTT. Its translation is CAAGTGGTEAFF.

V and J are TRBV14 and TRBJ2-7, with 10 bases matching TRBD1. The germline V gene encodes CDR1 SGHDN and CDR2 FVKESK. The CDR3 totals 14 residues. V lost 4 bases, J lost 5 bases, and 5 bases stayed unmatched. The CDR3 region is CASSRRGTGDEQYF. The CDR3 bases are TGTGCCAGCAGCCGAAGAGGGACAGGGGACGAGCAGTACTTC.

J is TRBJ2-5 and V is TRBV2; D is perhaps TRBD1 or TRBD2 (5 bases each). The ends were cut back, 1 base at V and 4 bases at J, with 10 bases in the middle. The CDR3 length is 14 residues. Germline V gene sequence: CDR1 SNHLY, CDR2 FYNNEI. CDR3 DNA: TGTGCCAGCAGTGAAGTGGGGACCCCAGAGACCCAGTACTTC. This encodes CASSEVGTPETQYF.

V usage is TRBV6-6 and J usage is TRBJ2-7, with TRBD2 as a possible D gene (5 bases). Germline loops: CDR1 MNHNY, CDR2 SVGAGI (reference sequence). The germline V and J ends were trimmed by 6 bases and 0 bases, with 15 bases remaining between them. The CDR3 runs to 15 residues. CDR3 residues: CASSPSGFNSYEQYF. CDR3 DNA sequence: TGTGCCAGCAGCCCCTCGGGATTTAACTCCTACGAGCAGTACTTC.

The genes are TRBV7-9 and TRBJ1-5, with D unresolved. The CDR3 has 13 amino acids. Germline CDR1 SEHNR, CDR2 FQNEAQ (reference sequence). Trimming stripped 3 bases from V and 5 bases from J, with 8 bases between. The CDR3 region has the DNA TGTGCCAGCAGCTTGCAAGAAGATCAGCCCCAGCATTTT. As protein: CASSLQEDQPQHF.

The J gene is TRBJ2-1, the V gene TRBV9, with TRBD1 matching over 7 bases. V gave up 0 bases and J gave up 2 bases; unmatched junction bases: 5. There are 16 residues in the CDR3. Germline lookup yields CDR1 SGDLS and CDR2 YYNGEE. The CDR3 region is CASSVVGQETYNEQFF. CDR3 DNA: TGTGCCAGCAGCGTAGTTGGACAGGAGACCTACAATGAGCAGTTCTTC.

V is TRBV5-1 and J is TRBJ2-3; tentative D call: TRBD1 (5 bases). The CDR3 is 15 residues long. Germline lookup yields CDR1 SGHRS and CDR2 YFSETQ. Deletions cut 6 bases from V and 2 bases from J, with 16 bases between. The CDR3 loop is CASKGMGRATDTQYF. Written as DNA, the CDR3 is TGCGCCAGCAAGGGCATGGGGCGCGCCACAGATACGCAGTATTTT.

This chain uses TRBV18 with TRBJ2-7; the D gene is possibly TRBD1 (6 bases). In germline, CDR1 is KGHSH, CDR2 LQKENI. The CDR3 consists of 16 residues. Trimming stripped 3 bases from V and 1 base from J, with 16 bases between. The CDR3 nucleotides read TGTGCCAGCTCACCTCTACCCGGACAGAGTTCCTACGAGCAGTACTTC. This codes for CASSPLPGQSSYEQYF.

The chain recombines TRBV19 with TRBJ2-5, with TRBD2 as a possible D gene (5 bases). CDR1 and CDR2 from the germline V gene are LNHDA and SQIVND (reference sequence). The CDR3 runs 14 residues. V was pared by 1 base and J by 5 bases, with 11 bases between. Written as DNA, the CDR3 is TGTGCCAGTAGTATAGGGTCCGGGAAGGAGACCCAGTACTTC. This encodes CASSIGSGKETQYF.

The chain has TRBV7-8 and TRBJ1-1; D ambiguous. The CDR3 length is 13 residues. From germline, CDR1 is SGHVS and CDR2 FQNEAQ. V was shortened by 2 bases and J by 1 base, with 5 bases between the two germline ends. The CDR3 DNA sequence: TGTGCCAGCAGCTTACTCGGGAACACTGAAGCTTTCTTT. This codes for CASSLLGNTEAFF.

CDR3 region: CASSRPNGNTIYF. The DNA for the CDR3 is TGTGCCAGCAGTCGTCCTAATGGAAACACCATATATTTT. V and J are TRBV6-5 and TRBJ1-3; no definite D call. CDR1 is MNHEY, CDR2 SVGAGI, per germline. CDR3 length: 13 residues. The germline V and J ends were trimmed by 5 bases and 3 bases, with 8 bases remaining between them.

V and J are TRBV6-6 and TRBJ1-2; 11 positions match TRBD1. The germline CDR1 and CDR2 sequences are MNHNY and SVGAGI (reference sequence). V trimming: 8 bases; J trimming: 2 bases; junction bases outside the gene matches: 4. This CDR3 is 14 amino acids long. Written as DNA, the CDR3 is TGTGCCAGCGGGCGGGACAGGGGGAACTATGGCTACACCTTC. This encodes CASGRDRGNYGYTF.

The V call is TRBV20-1, the J call TRBJ2-7; unclear D gene. Trimming left V 1 base short and J 0 bases short, with 10 bases between. The CDR3 spans 14 residues. Germline V gene sequence: CDR1 DFQATT, CDR2 SNEGSKA (reference sequence). The CDR3 sequence is CSARAPTSSYEQYF. CDR3 coding DNA: TGCAGTGCTAGAGCTCCTACCAGCTCCTACGAGCAGTACTTC.

The chain has TRBV28 and TRBJ1-2; no definite D call. The V end lost 7 bases, the J end lost 2 bases, and 11 bases lay between the germline ends. The CDR3 consists of 13 residues. The germline CDR1 and CDR2 sequences are MDHEN and SYDVKM. CDR3 DNA sequence: TGTGCCAGCAACGGCCCGGAGAACTATGGCTACACCTTC. It encodes CASNGPENYGYTF.

This clonotype was found a few times. The rearrangement uses TRBV7-9 and TRBJ1-6; 8 bases are a match to TRBD1. CDR3 length: 14 amino acids. Trimming at V came to 5 bases and at J to 4 bases, leaving 1 base not matched to a gene. CDR1 is SEHNR, CDR2 FQNEAQ, per germline (reference sequence). The CDR3 here is CASSGQGYNSPLHF. The CDR3 coding sequence is TGTGCCAGCAGCGGACAGGGTTATAATTCACCCCTCCACTTT.

V gene TRBV13 combines with J gene TRBJ1-2; D might be TRBD1 (5 bases). The V end was cut by 5 bases, the J end by 6 bases, with 13 bases between. There are 13 residues in the CDR3. Germline CDR1 reads PRHDT; CDR2 reads FYEKMQ (reference sequence). The CDR3 sequence is CASSPLRGNGYTF. CDR3 DNA: TGTGCCAGCAGCCCACTCCGGGGGAATGGCTACACCTTC. Full variable domain (missing parts from reference TRBV13 and TRBJ1-2): AAGVIQSPRHLIKEKRETATLKCYPIPRHDTVYWYQQGPGQDPQFLISFYEKMQSDKGSIPDRFSAQQFSDYHSELNMSSLELGDSALYFCASSPLRGNGYTFGSGTRLTVV.

The genes are TRBV2 and TRBJ1-2; possible D gene TRBD1, 5 bases. This CDR3 has 12 residues. Trimming removed 6 bases at V and 8 bases at J, with 13 bases between. CDR1 SNHLY and CDR2 FYNNEI come from the germline V gene. As DNA, the CDR3 is TGTGCCAGCAGCGGGGACTTCTCCGGCTACACCTTC. Amino acid sequence: CASSGDFSGYTF.

The chain employs TRBV30 and TRBJ1-1; D is possibly TRBD1 (5 bases). The CDR3 consists of 13 residues. V shed 0 bases and J shed 4 bases, with 9 bases lying between them. Germline V gene lookup returns CDR1 GTSNPN and CDR2 SVGIG (reference sequence). This CDR3 reads CAWSVGEGTEAFF. The CDR3 nucleotides are TGTGCCTGGAGTGTAGGGGAGGGCACTGAAGCTTTCTTT.

The V and J genes are TRBV7-8 and TRBJ1-5; 9 nucleotides align to TRBD1. CDR1 and CDR2 from the germline V gene are SGHVS and FQNEAQ. The trim removed 4 bases at V and 6 bases at J, leaving 10 bases unmatched. This CDR3 has 16 amino acids. The CDR3 DNA sequence: TGTGCCAGCAGCTCGGGGAACAGGGGGCATGGTCAGCCCCAGCATTTT. Translating gives CASSSGNRGHGQPQHF.

The rearrangement links TRBV6-5 to TRBJ2-3; possible D gene TRBD2, 7 bases. The CDR3 has 15 residues. Looked up from germline, CDR1 is MNHEY and CDR2 is SVGAGI. Trimming took off 3 bases at V and 6 bases at J, with 16 bases between the two ends. CDR3 loop: CASSYRGAPGDTQYF. Written as DNA, the CDR3 is TGTGCCAGCAGTTATCGGGGGGCCCCCGGGGATACGCAGTATTTT.

J is TRBJ1-5 and V is TRBV2; 8 bases match TRBD1. The length of the CDR3 is 14 residues. Germline V gene sequence: CDR1 SNHLY, CDR2 FYNNEI. The trim removed 8 bases at V and 6 bases at J, leaving 9 bases unmatched. The chain's CDR3 is CASLAGQGGQPQHF. The CDR3, as DNA: TGTGCCAGCTTGGCAGGACAGGGTGGTCAGCCCCAGCATTTT.

The V gene is TRBV3-1, the J gene TRBJ1-1; no definite D call. CDR3 length equals 14 residues. V shed 1 base and J shed 1 base, with 7 bases lying between them. CDR1 LGHDT and CDR2 YNNKEL come from the germline V gene (reference sequence). CDR3 residues: CASSQGYGNTEAFF. Written as DNA, the CDR3 is TGTGCCAGCAGCCAAGGATACGGGAACACTGAAGCTTTCTTT.

Written as DNA, the CDR3 is TGTGCCAGCAGCCAAGGCAGGGATCAGCCCCAGCATTTT. Its protein product is CASSQGRDQPQHF. This sequence joins TRBV3-1 and TRBJ1-5, with D possibly TRBD1 on 5 matching bases. Trimming removed 1 base from V and 5 bases from J, with 6 bases in between. The germline CDR1 and CDR2 sequences are LGHDT and YNNKEL (reference sequence). The CDR3 totals 13 residues.

This chain joins TRBV6-5 and TRBJ2-7, with D unclear. V was pared by 6 bases and J by 3 bases, with 12 bases between. The CDR3 totals 13 residues. Per the germline V gene, CDR1 is MNHEY and CDR2 is SVGAGI. The CDR3 protein is CASRSVRLYEQYF. DNA of the CDR3: TGTGCCAGCAGGTCGGTGAGGCTCTACGAGCAGTACTTC.

The rearrangement links TRBV10-3 to TRBJ1-5; the D gene is possibly TRBD1 (6 bases). Trimming took off 5 bases at V and 1 base at J, with 12 bases between the two ends. This CDR3 contains 15 residues. Germline CDR1 is ENHRY and CDR2 is SYGVKD. The CDR3 region is CAISTSGDSNQPQHF. The CDR3 DNA sequence: TGTGCCATCAGTACTTCAGGGGACAGCAATCAGCCCCAGCATTTT.